This T cell receptor (beta chain) was found in a study of STAT5B mutations in CD4+ large granular lymphocyte leukemia (dated by TCRdb to 2022 to 2024). Broadly, across the study: Among healthy controls, the CDR3 'QG' motif was associated with a particular HLA allele. Flow cytometry on FACSCanto II or FACSVerse confirmed that purified fractions exceeded 95% purity among lymphocytes. The TCRbeta repertoires of CD4+ T-cell large granular lymphocyte leukemia patients were compared with the TCRbeta repertoires of healthy blood donors.

From V the trimming removes 5 bases and from J it removes 8 bases, while the gene matches leave 10 bases of the junction unaccounted for. Reading the germline V gene gives CDR1 MDHEN and CDR2 SYDVKM. Reading from cysteine to phenylalanine, the CDR3 counts 14 amino acids. The only DNA kept is the CDR3, 42 bases in frame from the first base. Healthy controls were 37 blood donors whose buffy coats came from the Finnish Red Cross blood service. All TCR-sequenced material derived from peripheral blood: patient blood samples and healthy donor buffy coats. Ficoll-Hypaque gradient centrifugation was used to isolate peripheral blood mononuclear cells. For the healthy controls, CD4+ cells were obtained from buffy coats by magnetic purification. Genomic DNA was extracted with the Gentra Puregene Cell and Tissue kit and quantified on a Qubit 2.0 fluorometer. With respect to this clone: Its antigen is currently not known. No base quality information exists; no much larger clone differs at one position.

TCRbeta rearrangements were sequenced from genomic DNA using the immunoSEQ assay at survey resolution. The study's processing was this. In the TCR sequencing data, the smallest productive clonotype frequency that could be detected was 2.59 x 10-5. Analyses included only productive TCRbeta rearrangements, meaning complete and in-frame sequences. Clonality for each sample was calculated as Simpson clonality in the immunoSEQ Analyzer version 3.0. Based on frequency, clones were grouped as very rare, small, medium, large (1-20%) or hyperexpanded (>20%). Generation probabilities were estimated with OLGA 1.2.3, V-gene circos plots were made with VDJtools, specificities were looked up in VDJdb, and CDR3 motifs were identified with GLIPH. As stored in TCRdb, this immuneACCESS dataset retains in-frame rearrangements with V and J assigned. A fraction of the clones does not appear; measured against another copy, unresolved V genes explain less than half of the discrepancy, and the remainder lacks a known reason. The D gene and trimming were derived from the DNA, and the V and J assignments and clone size from that table. The sample yields roughly 3,600 clones; 85% were counted once. Of the sample, 2.4% falls within the top ten clones.

Beyond this particular receptor, the publication reports: Enrichment of TRBV06-family usage was observed among the top patient clones (8/27) relative to healthy controls (2/35). CD4-sorted patient repertoires appeared more clonal than healthy CD4+ repertoires, and this difference persisted after removing the putative leukemic clones. Main leukemic clonotypes were private to each patient, although around 25% of the main leukemic clonotypes were found at low frequency in the non-leukemic repertoires of other patients. The data were not HLA-matched, and the relatively small sample size could explain the higher clonality seen in CD4+ compared with CD8+ T-LGLL.

The receptor was isolated from a human donor in good health. The sample taken for sequencing was CD4+ T cells from blood buffy coats. The chain is made from TRBV28 and TRBJ1-2; 8 bases in the junction line up with TRBD1. The base sequence is TGTGCCAGCAGTCCTCCGCAGGGGGCGGGCGGCTACACCTTC. It encodes CASSPPQGAGGYTF.